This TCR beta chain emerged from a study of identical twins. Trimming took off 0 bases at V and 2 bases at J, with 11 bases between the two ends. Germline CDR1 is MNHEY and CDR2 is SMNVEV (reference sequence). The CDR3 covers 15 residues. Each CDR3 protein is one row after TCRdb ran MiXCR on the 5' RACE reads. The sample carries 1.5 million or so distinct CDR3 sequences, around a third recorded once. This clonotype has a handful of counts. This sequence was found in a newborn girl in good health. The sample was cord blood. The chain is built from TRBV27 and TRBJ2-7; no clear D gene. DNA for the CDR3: TGTGCCAGCAGTTTATCGCTTAGTTTACCCTACGAGCAGTACTTC. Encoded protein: CASSLSLSLPYEQYF.